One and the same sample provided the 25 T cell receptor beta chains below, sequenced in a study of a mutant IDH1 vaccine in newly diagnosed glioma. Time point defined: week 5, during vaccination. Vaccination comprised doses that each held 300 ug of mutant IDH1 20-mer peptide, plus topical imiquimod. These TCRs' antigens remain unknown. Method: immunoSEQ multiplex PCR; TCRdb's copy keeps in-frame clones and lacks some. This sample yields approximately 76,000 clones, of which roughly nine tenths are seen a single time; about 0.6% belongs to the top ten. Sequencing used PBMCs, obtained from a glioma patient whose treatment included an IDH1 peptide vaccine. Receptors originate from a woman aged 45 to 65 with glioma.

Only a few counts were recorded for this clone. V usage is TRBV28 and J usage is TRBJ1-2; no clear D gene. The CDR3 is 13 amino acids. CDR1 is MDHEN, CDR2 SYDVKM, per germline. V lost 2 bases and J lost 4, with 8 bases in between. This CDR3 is CASSLGQFYGYTF. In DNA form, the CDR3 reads TGTGCCAGCAGTTTAGGGCAGTTCTATGGCTACACCTTC.

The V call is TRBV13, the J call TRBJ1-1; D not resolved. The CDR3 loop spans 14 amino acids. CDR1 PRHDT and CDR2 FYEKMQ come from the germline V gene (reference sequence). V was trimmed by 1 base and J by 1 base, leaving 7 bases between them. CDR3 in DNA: TGTGCCAGCAGCTTAGAACTGCAGAACACTGAAGCTTTCTTT. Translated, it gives CASSLELQNTEAFF.

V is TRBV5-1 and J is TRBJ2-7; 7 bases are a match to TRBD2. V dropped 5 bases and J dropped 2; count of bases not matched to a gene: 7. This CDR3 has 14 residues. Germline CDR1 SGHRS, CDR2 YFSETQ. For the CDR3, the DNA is TGCGCCAGCAGGGTTGTCACTAGCGCCTACGAGCAGTACTTC. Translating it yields CASRVVTSAYEQYF.

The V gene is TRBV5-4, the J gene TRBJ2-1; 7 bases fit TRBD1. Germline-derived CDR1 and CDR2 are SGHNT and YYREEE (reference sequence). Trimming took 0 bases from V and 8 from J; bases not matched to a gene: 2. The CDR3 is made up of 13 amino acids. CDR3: CASSLAQGDEQFF. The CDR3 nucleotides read TGTGCCAGCAGCTTGGCCCAGGGGGATGAGCAGTTCTTC.

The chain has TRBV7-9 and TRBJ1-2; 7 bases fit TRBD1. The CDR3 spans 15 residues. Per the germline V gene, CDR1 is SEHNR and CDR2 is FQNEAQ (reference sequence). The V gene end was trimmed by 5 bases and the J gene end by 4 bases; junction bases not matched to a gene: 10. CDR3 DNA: TGTGCCAGCAGCCACGACAGGGAGGGGCTCTATGGCTACACCTTC. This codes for CASSHDREGLYGYTF.

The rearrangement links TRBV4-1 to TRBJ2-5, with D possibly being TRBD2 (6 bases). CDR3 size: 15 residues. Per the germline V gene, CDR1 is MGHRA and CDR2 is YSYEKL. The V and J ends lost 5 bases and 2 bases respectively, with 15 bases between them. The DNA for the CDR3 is TGCGCCAGCAGCACTCTAGCGCTCCTTCAAGAGACCCAGTACTTC. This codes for CASSTLALLQETQYF.

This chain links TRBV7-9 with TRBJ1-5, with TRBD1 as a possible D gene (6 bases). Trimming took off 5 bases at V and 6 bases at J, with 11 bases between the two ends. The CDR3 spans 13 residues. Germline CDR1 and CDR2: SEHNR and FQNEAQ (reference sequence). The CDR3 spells CASSLHRVQPQHF. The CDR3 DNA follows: TGTGCCAGCAGCCTTCACAGGGTTCAGCCCCAGCATTTT. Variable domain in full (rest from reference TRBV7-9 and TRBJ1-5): DTGVSQNPRHKITKRGQNVTFRCDPISEHNRLYWYRQTLGQGPEFLTYFQNEAQLEKSRLLSDRFSAERPKGSFSTLEIQRTEQGDSAMYLCASSLHRVQPQHFGDGTRLSIL.

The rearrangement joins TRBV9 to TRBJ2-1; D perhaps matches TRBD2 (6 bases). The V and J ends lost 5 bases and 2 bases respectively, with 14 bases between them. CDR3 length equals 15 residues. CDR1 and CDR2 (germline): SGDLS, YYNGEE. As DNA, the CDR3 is TGTGCCAGCAGTCCAGGAGGGACTGCCTACAATGAGCAGTTCTTC. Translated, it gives CASSPGGTAYNEQFF.

CDR3: CASSISGRRQPQHF. The CDR3 region has the DNA TGTGCCAGTAGTATTTCTGGGAGGAGGCAGCCCCAGCATTTT. The V call is TRBV19, the J call TRBJ1-5; D not resolved. Germline lookup yields CDR1 LNHDA and CDR2 SQIVND (reference sequence). V was cut by 3 bases and J by 7 bases, with 13 bases left in between. CDR3 size: 14 residues.

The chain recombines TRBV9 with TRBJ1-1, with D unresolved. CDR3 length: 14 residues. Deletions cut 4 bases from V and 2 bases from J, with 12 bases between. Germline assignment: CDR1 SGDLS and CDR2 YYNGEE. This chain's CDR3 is CASSPRARNTEAFF. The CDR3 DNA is TGTGCCAGCAGCCCCCGGGCCAGAAACACTGAAGCTTTCTTT.

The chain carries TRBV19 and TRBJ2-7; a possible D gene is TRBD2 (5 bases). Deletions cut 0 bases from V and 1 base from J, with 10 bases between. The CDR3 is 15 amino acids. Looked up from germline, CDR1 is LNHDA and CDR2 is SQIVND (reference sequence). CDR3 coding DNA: TGTGCCAGTAGTATAGATCCCAGGAGGTCCTACGAGCAGTACTTC. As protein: CASSIDPRRSYEQYF.

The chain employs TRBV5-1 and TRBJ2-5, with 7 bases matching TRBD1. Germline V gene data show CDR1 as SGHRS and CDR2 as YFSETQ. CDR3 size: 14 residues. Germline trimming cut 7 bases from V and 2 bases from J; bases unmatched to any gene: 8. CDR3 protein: CASRPGTAQETQYF. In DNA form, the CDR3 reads TGCGCCAGCCGACCCGGGACAGCTCAAGAGACCCAGTACTTC.

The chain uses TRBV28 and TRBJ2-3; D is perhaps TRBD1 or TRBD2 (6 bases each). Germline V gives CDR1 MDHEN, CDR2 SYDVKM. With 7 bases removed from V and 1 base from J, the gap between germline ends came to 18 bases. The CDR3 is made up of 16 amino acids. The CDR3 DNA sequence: TGTGCCAGCACCTCCCGGGGGCAGGCGGGCACAGATACGCAGTATTTT. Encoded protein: CASTSRGQAGTDTQYF. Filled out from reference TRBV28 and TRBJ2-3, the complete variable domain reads DVKVTQSSRYLVKRTGEKVFLECVQDMDHENMFWYRQDPGLGLRLIYFSYDVKMKEKGDIPEGYSVSREKKERFSLILESASTNQTSMYLCASTSRGQAGTDTQYFGPGTRLTVL.

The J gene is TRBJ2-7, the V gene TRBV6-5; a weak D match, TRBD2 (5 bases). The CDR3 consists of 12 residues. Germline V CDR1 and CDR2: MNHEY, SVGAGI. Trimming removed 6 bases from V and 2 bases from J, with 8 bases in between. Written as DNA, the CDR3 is TGTGCCAGCAGGTCGGGGACCTACGAGCAGTACTTC. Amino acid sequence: CASRSGTYEQYF.

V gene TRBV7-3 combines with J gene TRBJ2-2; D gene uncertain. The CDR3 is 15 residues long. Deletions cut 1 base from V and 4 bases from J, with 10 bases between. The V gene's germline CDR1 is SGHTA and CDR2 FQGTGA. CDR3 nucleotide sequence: TGTGCCAGCAGCTTAAACGTAGGAAGCACCGGGGAGCTGTTTTTT. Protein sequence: CASSLNVGSTGELFF. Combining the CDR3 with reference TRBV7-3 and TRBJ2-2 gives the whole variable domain GAGVSQTPSNKVTEKGKYVELRCDPISGHTALYWYRQSLGQGPEFLIYFQGTGAADDSGLPNDRFFAVRPEGSVSTLKIQRTERGDSAVYLCASSLNVGSTGELFFGEGSRLTVL.

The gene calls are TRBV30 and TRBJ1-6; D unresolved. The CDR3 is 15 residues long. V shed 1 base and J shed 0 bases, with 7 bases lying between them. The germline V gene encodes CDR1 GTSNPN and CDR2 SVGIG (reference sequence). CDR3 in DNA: TGTGCCTGGAGTGCGGGGAGCTCCTATAATTCACCCCTCCACTTT. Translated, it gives CAWSAGSSYNSPLHF.

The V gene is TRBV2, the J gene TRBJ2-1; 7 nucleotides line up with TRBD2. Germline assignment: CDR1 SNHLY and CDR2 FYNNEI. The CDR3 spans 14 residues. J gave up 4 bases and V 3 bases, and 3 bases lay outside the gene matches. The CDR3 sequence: CASSESLAYNEQFF. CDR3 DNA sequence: TGTGCCAGCAGTGAGTCACTAGCGTACAATGAGCAGTTCTTC. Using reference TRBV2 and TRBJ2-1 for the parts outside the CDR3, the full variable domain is EPEVTQTPSHQVTQMGQEVILRCVPISNHLYFYWYRQILGQKVEFLVSFYNNEISEKSEIFDDQFSVERPDGSNFTLKIRSTKLEDSAMYFCASSESLAYNEQFFGPGTRLTVL.

The CDR3 here is CASSYGQTYEQYF. CDR3 nucleotides: TGTGCCAGCAGTTACGGGCAGACCTACGAGCAGTACTTC. The rearrangement uses TRBV27 and TRBJ2-7; D is unclear. CDR3 size: 13 residues. Germline CDR1 is MNHEY and CDR2 is SMNVEV (reference sequence). V gave up 4 bases and J gave up 2 bases, with 9 bases separating them.

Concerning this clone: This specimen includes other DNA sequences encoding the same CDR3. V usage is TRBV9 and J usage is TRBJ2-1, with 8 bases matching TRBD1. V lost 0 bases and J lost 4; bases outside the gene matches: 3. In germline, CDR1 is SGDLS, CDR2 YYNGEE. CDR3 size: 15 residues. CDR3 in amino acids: CASSVGQGRYNEQFF. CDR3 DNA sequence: TGTGCCAGCAGCGTAGGACAGGGGAGATACAATGAGCAGTTCTTC.

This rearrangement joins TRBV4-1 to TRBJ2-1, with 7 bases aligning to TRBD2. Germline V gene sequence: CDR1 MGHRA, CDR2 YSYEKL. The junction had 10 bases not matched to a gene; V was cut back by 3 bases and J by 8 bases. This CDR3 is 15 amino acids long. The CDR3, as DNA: TGCGCCAGCAGCCACCTAGGGACTACAGATTATGAGCAGTTCTTC. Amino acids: CASSHLGTTDYEQFF.

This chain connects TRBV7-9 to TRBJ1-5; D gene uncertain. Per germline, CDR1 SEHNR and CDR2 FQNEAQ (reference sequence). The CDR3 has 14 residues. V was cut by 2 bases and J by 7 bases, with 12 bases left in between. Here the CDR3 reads CASSLTGREQPQHF. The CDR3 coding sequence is TGTGCCAGCAGCTTAACGGGAAGGGAGCAGCCCCAGCATTTT. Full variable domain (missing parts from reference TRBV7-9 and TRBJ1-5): DTGVSQNPRHKITKRGQNVTFRCDPISEHNRLYWYRQTLGQGPEFLTYFQNEAQLEKSRLLSDRFSAERPKGSFSTLEIQRTEQGDSAMYLCASSLTGREQPQHFGDGTRLSIL.

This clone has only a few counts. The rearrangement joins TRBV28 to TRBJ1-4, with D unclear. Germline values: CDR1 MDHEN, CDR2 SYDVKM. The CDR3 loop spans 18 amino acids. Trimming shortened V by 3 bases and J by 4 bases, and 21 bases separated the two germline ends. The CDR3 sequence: CASSFLDPATPDNEKLFF. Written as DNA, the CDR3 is TGTGCCAGCAGTTTCCTCGACCCCGCAACCCCTGATAATGAAAAACTGTTTTTT.

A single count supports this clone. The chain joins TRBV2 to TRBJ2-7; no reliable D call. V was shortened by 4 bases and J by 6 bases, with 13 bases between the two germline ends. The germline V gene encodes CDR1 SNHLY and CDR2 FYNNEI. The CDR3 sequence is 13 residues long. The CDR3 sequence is CASSGQYISEQYF. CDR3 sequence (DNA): TGTGCCAGCAGTGGACAATACATAAGCGAGCAGTACTTC.

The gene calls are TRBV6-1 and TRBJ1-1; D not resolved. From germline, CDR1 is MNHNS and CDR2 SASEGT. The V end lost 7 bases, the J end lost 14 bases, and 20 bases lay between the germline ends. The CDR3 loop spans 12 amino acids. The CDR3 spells CASIDTSGIKFF. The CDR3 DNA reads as TGTGCCAGCATTGACACTTCGGGCATAAAGTTCTTT.

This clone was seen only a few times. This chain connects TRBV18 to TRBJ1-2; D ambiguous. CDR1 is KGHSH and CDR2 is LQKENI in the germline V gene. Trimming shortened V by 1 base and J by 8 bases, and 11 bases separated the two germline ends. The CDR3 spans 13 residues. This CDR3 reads CASSPQGSNGYTF. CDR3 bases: TGTGCCAGCTCACCACAGGGTTCTAACGGCTACACCTTC.